The next 14 T cell receptor beta chains were all read from a single sample in a study of blood T cell repertoires in COVID-19. Assay used: immunoSEQ multiplex PCR; TCRdb lists only in-frame clones, some missing. The table has 100,000 to 150,000 clones, roughly 92% seen once. Input material: peripheral blood. These TCRs come from a middle-aged man with COVID-19, enrolled during active disease.

V and J are TRBV5-4 and TRBJ2-1; D may be TRBD1 (5 bases). V gave up 0 bases and J gave up 9 bases, with 10 bases separating them. Looked up from germline, CDR1 is SGHNT and CDR2 is YYREEE (reference sequence). There are 13 residues in the CDR3. The CDR3 reads CASSLGQNTEQFF. The CDR3 DNA sequence: TGTGCCAGCAGCTTGGGACAGAATACTGAGCAGTTCTTC.

This chain joins TRBV6-5 and TRBJ2-2; no clear D. Germline CDR1 MNHEY, CDR2 SVGAGI. V was pared by 4 bases and J by 5 bases, with 11 bases between. The length of the CDR3 is 14 residues. DNA of the CDR3: TGTGCCAGCAGTTCGGGTTTGAGAACCGGGGAGCTGTTTTTT. It encodes CASSSGLRTGELFF.

V usage is TRBV19 and J usage is TRBJ1-6; 9 bases are a match to TRBD1. From germline, CDR1 is LNHDA and CDR2 SQIVND (reference sequence). The CDR3 loop spans 13 amino acids. V gave up 5 bases and J gave up 10 bases; unmatched junction bases: 3. The CDR3 here is CASSGTGMSPLHF. CDR3 sequence (DNA): TGTGCCAGTAGTGGGACAGGGATGTCACCCCTCCACTTT.

Only one count was recorded for this clone. The chain recombines TRBV19 with TRBJ2-2, with D possibly being TRBD2 (6 bases). This CDR3 comprises 15 residues. Germline V CDR1 and CDR2: LNHDA, SQIVND (reference sequence). V was pared by 3 bases and J by 5 bases, with 13 bases between. The CDR3 reads CASSMVAAGTGELFF. The DNA of the CDR3 is TGTGCCAGTAGTATGGTAGCGGCAGGGACCGGGGAGCTGTTTTTT.

The gene calls are TRBV5-1 and TRBJ1-2; 9 nucleotides match TRBD1. Unmatched junction bases numbered 7, after V lost 4 bases and J lost 6 bases. The CDR3 covers 14 residues. In germline, CDR1 is SGHRS, CDR2 YFSETQ. In DNA form, the CDR3 reads TGCGCCAGCAGCCCTAACAGGGGGCTGCATGGCTACACCTTC. Translated: CASSPNRGLHGYTF. The full variable domain, rest sourced from reference TRBV5-1 and TRBJ1-2, is KAGVTQTPRYLIKTRGQQVTLSCSPISGHRSVSWYQQTPGQGLQFLFEYFSETQRNKGNFPGRFSGRQFSNSRSEMNVSTLELGDSALYLCASSPNRGLHGYTFGSGTRLTVV.

The V and J genes are TRBV13 and TRBJ2-1; 7 bases are shared with TRBD2. Germline-derived CDR1 and CDR2 are PRHDT and FYEKMQ (reference sequence). The trim removed 5 bases at V and 4 bases at J, leaving 14 bases unmatched. CDR3 size: 17 residues. CDR3 coding DNA: TGTGCCAGCAGCCCCCGGGGTGCGGGAGTTTCTTACAATGAGCAGTTCTTC. Translated: CASSPRGAGVSYNEQFF.

The table lists this clone with a count of one. The rearrangement uses TRBV5-1 and TRBJ1-1; D not certain. CDR1 is SGHRS and CDR2 is YFSETQ in the germline V gene. V was pared by 5 bases and J by 4 bases, with 21 bases between. The CDR3 has 16 amino acids. The CDR3 loop is CASSKGRSEGSTEAFF. CDR3 nucleotides: TGCGCCAGCAGTAAAGGCAGGAGTGAGGGAAGCACTGAAGCTTTCTTT.

V is TRBV28 and J is TRBJ2-5, with a weak D call TRBD1 (6 bases). The germline V gene has CDR1 MDHEN and CDR2 SYDVKM. Trimming shortened V by 2 bases and J by 5 bases, and 12 bases separated the two germline ends. This CDR3 region has 14 residues. The CDR3 sequence: CASSLSRGMETQYF. CDR3 in DNA: TGTGCCAGCAGTTTAAGCAGGGGAATGGAGACCCAGTACTTC.

A few counts support this clone. The chain has TRBV14 and TRBJ2-5, with TRBD2 matching 11 bases. V was clipped by 1 base and J by 4 bases; unmatched bases: 8. This CDR3 region has 17 residues. CDR1 SGHDN and CDR2 FVKESK come from the germline V gene. The CDR3 loop reads CASSQGSGTSGRETQYF. The CDR3 DNA is TGTGCCAGCAGCCAAGGGAGCGGGACTAGCGGAAGAGAGACCCAGTACTTC.

This clone has only one observation. The V gene is TRBV2, the J gene TRBJ2-5; D gene uncertain. The germline V gene has CDR1 SNHLY and CDR2 FYNNEI. The CDR3 has 14 amino acids. V was cut by 0 bases and J by 5 bases, with 10 bases left in between. The CDR3 here is CASSEAPSWETQYF. In DNA form, the CDR3 reads TGTGCCAGCAGTGAAGCGCCCAGTTGGGAGACCCAGTACTTC.

This clone was observed once. V usage is TRBV11-1 and J usage is TRBJ1-2; a possible D gene is TRBD1 (6 bases). The length of the CDR3 is 14 residues. V gave up 4 bases and J gave up 7 bases, with 16 bases separating them. In germline, CDR1 is SGHAT, CDR2 FQDESV (reference sequence). The CDR3 DNA follows: TGTGCCAGCAGCTCCGTTAGTGGGGGCGGTGGCTACACCTTC. It specifies CASSSVSGGGGYTF.

The chain joins TRBV5-6 to TRBJ1-5; the D gene is possibly TRBD1 (6 bases). CDR1 is SGHDT and CDR2 is YYEEEE in the germline V gene. Between the trimmed V and J ends, which lost 0 bases and 3 bases, there was a span of 16 bases. The CDR3 is 17 residues long. CDR3 nucleotides: TGTGCCAGCAGCTTGGCAGGTGGGGGGGCCGACAATCAGCCCCAGCATTTT. Translating gives CASSLAGGGADNQPQHF.

V and J are TRBV9 and TRBJ2-2, with 11 bases fitting TRBD2. J gave up 4 bases and V 3 bases, and 5 bases lay outside the gene matches. This CDR3 has 16 residues. In germline, CDR1 is SGDLS, CDR2 YYNGEE. CDR3 sequence reads: CASSAGTSGVTGELFF. CDR3 in DNA: TGTGCCAGCAGCGCGGGGACTAGCGGAGTCACCGGGGAGCTGTTTTTT.

This sequence joins TRBV3-1 (or the pseudogene TRBV3-2) and TRBJ2-7; possible D gene TRBD1, 6 bases. CDR3 size: 13 residues. V was cut by 4 bases and J by 6 bases, with 13 bases left in between. In germline, CDR1 is LGHDT, CDR2 YNNKEL (reference sequence). The CDR3 DNA is TGTGCCAGCAGCCTTCTACAGGGTGGCGAGCAGTACTTC. Protein: CASSLLQGGEQYF.